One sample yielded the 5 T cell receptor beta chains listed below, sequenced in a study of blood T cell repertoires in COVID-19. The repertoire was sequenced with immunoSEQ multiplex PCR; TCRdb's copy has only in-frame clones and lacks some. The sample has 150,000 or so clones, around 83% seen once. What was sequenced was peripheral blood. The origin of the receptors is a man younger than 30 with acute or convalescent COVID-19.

The CDR3: CSDSSGGNEQFF. As DNA, the CDR3 is TGCAGCGACTCATCGGGGGGCAATGAGCAGTTCTTC. The rearrangement joins TRBV29-1 to TRBJ2-1; TRBD2 matches 7 bases. The CDR3 is 12 residues long. With 7 bases clipped from V and 6 bases from J, the junction kept 6 bases outside the gene matches. Per the germline V gene, CDR1 is SQVTM and CDR2 is ANQGSEA.

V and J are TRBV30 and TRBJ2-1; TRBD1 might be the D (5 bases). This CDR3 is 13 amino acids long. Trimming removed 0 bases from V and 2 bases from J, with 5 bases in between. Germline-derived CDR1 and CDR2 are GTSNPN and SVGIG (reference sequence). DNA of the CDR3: TGTGCCTGGAGTGTACAGGCCTACAATGAGCAGTTCTTC. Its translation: CAWSVQAYNEQFF.

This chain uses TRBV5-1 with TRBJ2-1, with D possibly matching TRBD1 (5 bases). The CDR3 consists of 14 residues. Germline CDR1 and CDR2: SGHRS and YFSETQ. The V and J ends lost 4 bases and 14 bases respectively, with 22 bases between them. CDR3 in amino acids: CASSPHEQATKEFF. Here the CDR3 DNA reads TGCGCCAGCAGCCCACACGAACAGGCAACAAAAGAGTTCTTC.

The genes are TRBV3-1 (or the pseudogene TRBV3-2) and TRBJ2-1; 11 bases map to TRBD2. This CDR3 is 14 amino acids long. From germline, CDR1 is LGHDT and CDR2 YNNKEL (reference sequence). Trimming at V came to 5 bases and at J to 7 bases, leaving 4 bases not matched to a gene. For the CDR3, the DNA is TGTGCCAGCAGCTTGCGACTAGCGGGGAATGAGCAGTTCTTC. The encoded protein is CASSLRLAGNEQFF.

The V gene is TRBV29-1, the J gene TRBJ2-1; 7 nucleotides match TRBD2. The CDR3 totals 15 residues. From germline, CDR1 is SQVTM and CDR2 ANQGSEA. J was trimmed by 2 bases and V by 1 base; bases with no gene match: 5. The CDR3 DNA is TGCAGCGTTGAAGGCGTTGGGGGGGCCTACAATGAGCAGTTCTTC. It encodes CSVEGVGGAYNEQFF.